Described below is a single TCR beta chain sequence and its context. What it binds is unknown. The sample comes from a study of identical twins. TCRdb passed the 5' RACE reads through MiXCR, listing each CDR3 protein once. The sample records approximately 690,000 distinct CDR3 sequences, around 5.7% being singletons. Whole-study results and caveats: Invariant MAIT and iNKT cells could partly confound zero-insertion analyses. Among out-of-frame alpha sequences shared by twins, low generation probability occurred in excess. Weaker excess sharing between twins was seen in beta out-of-frame sequences. In cord blood, abundant beta clonotypes had fewer insertions; memory showed no trend.

CDR1 is LGHDT and CDR2 is YNNKEL in the germline V gene (reference sequence). V was trimmed by 1 base and J by 6 bases, leaving 13 bases between them. This CDR3 has 15 residues. The chain combines TRBV3-1 with TRBJ2-1; D is possibly TRBD1 (6 bases). The TCR was taken from a man aged 18 to 29 in good health. Sequencing was performed on naive T cells sorted from blood. CDR3 sequence reads: CASSQVGGRGNEQFF. The CDR3 coding sequence is TGTGCCAGCAGCCAAGTTGGGGGCCGGGGCAATGAGCAGTTCTTC.